A selection of T cell receptor beta chains follows, all from one sample in a study of Graves' ophthalmopathy and Graves' hyperthyroidism. TCRdb independently ran MiXCR on the multiplex PCR reads; one entry per CDR3 protein. Of 400,000 to 500,000 distinct CDR3 sequences in the sample, 20% to 25% were seen once. Material: peripheral blood. These receptor sequences come from a woman between 18 and 30 years old with stable Graves' hyperthyroidism. Each CDR3 is given with its conserved first and last residue. Fields, in order: CDR3 DNA, CDR3 protein, D gene, V gene, clone size, J gene. The D gene is left open where the match is weak. Some rows mark clone size as missing; the rest say once, few, many or name a class of expanded clone.

CDR3 DNA: TGTGCCATCATTCCCTTGGTAGATTCACCCCTCCACTTT
CDR3 protein: CAIIPLVDSPLHF
D gene: NA
V gene: TRBV28
clone size: many
J gene: TRBJ1-6

CDR3 DNA: TGCAGTGCCTCCGGCCACACCACCGGGGAGCTGTTTTTT
CDR3 protein: CSASGHTTGELFF
D gene: NA
V gene: TRBV20-1
clone size: many
J gene: TRBJ2-2

CDR3 DNA: TGCGCCAGCAGCTCTTCCCAGACTAGCGGGAGTTCCACCGGGGAGCTGTTTTTT
CDR3 protein: CASSSSQTSGSSTGELFF
D gene: TRBD2
V gene: TRBV5-1
clone size: NA
J gene: TRBJ2-2

CDR3 DNA: TGCAGTGCTAGGTCGGGAAGGGACTATGGCTACACCTTC
CDR3 protein: CSARSGRDYGYTF
D gene: NA
V gene: TRBV20-1
clone size: many
J gene: TRBJ1-2

CDR3 DNA: TGTGCCAGCAGCCTTAGCCCCACGGACACCTCCTACGAGCAGTACTTC
CDR3 protein: CASSLSPTDTSYEQYF
D gene: NA
V gene: TRBV11-1
clone size: NA
J gene: TRBJ2-7

CDR3 DNA: TGTGCCAGCAGCGTCCTTGGGGGGCCGGGGGAGACCCAGTACTTC
CDR3 protein: CASSVLGGPGETQYF
D gene: NA
V gene: TRBV9
clone size: NA
J gene: TRBJ2-5

CDR3 DNA: TGTGCCAGCAGGCAGGAAACTAATGAAAAACTGTTTTTT
CDR3 protein: CASRQETNEKLFF
D gene: NA
V gene: TRBV6-1
clone size: many
J gene: TRBJ1-4

CDR3 DNA: TGTGCCAGCAGGGACAGGGAGGCGAACACTGAAGCTTTCTTT
CDR3 protein: CASRDREANTEAFF
D gene: TRBD1
V gene: TRBV12-3/TRBV12-4
clone size: many
J gene: TRBJ1-1

CDR3 DNA: TGTGCCAGCAGCTTAGCAACGACAGGGGTAGCTTTCTTT
CDR3 protein: CASSLATTGVAFF
D gene: TRBD1
V gene: TRBV7-9
clone size: NA
J gene: TRBJ1-1

CDR3 DNA: TGCAGCGTTGGGACCTTGGACAACCCTCAGTACTTC
CDR3 protein: CSVGTLDNPQYF
D gene: NA
V gene: TRBV29-1
clone size: NA
J gene: TRBJ2-7

CDR3 DNA: TGTGCCAGCAGTTTTATCCGGCGGGAAGACTCCTACGAGCAGTACTTC
CDR3 protein: CASSFIRREDSYEQYF
D gene: NA
V gene: TRBV6-2/TRBV6-3
clone size: many
J gene: TRBJ2-7

CDR3 DNA: TGTGCCAGCAGTCGAGCAATCGCCCGGGGCCAAGAGACCCAGTACTTC
CDR3 protein: CASSRAIARGQETQYF
D gene: NA
V gene: TRBV2
clone size: NA
J gene: TRBJ2-5

CDR3 DNA: TGTGCCAGCAGGACGACGCACCGGGGGCCCCAGCATTTT
CDR3 protein: CASRTTHRGPQHF
D gene: NA
V gene: TRBV2
clone size: many
J gene: TRBJ1-5

CDR3 DNA: TGCAGTGCTAGAGATCGAAGGGCAGGGAGGTACGAGCAGTACTTC
CDR3 protein: CSARDRRAGRYEQYF
D gene: NA
V gene: TRBV20-1
clone size: NA
J gene: TRBJ2-7

CDR3 DNA: TGCAGTGCTAGGTCCCTGGAGGCCTACGAGCAGTACTTC
CDR3 protein: CSARSLEAYEQYF
D gene: NA
V gene: TRBV20-1
clone size: NA
J gene: TRBJ2-7

CDR3 DNA: TGTGCCTGGAGTGACGGACGGGTCTACGAGCAGTACTTC
CDR3 protein: CAWSDGRVYEQYF
D gene: NA
V gene: TRBV30
clone size: few
J gene: TRBJ2-7

CDR3 DNA: TGTGCCAGTAGTGCAGCTGGGGGAAGGTATCAGCCCCAGCATTTT
CDR3 protein: CASSAAGGRYQPQHF
D gene: NA
V gene: TRBV19
clone size: many
J gene: TRBJ1-5

CDR3 DNA: TGTGCCAGCAGTTACTCGGCGGGAGTAGACACCGGGGAGCTGTTTTTT
CDR3 protein: CASSYSAGVDTGELFF
D gene: TRBD2
V gene: TRBV6-2/TRBV6-3
clone size: many
J gene: TRBJ2-2

CDR3 DNA: TGTGCCAGCAGTGAATTCAGCGGGAGGGGGAAGTACGAGCAGTACTTC
CDR3 protein: CASSEFSGRGKYEQYF
D gene: TRBD2
V gene: TRBV25-1
clone size: many
J gene: TRBJ2-7

CDR3 DNA: TGTGCCTCCTTGGGTTCTAAGAACACCGGGGAGCTGTTTTTT
CDR3 protein: CASLGSKNTGELFF
D gene: NA
V gene: TRBV30
clone size: many
J gene: TRBJ2-2

CDR3 DNA: TGTGCCAGCGAACTAGCGGGATTCTACGAGCAGTACTTC
CDR3 protein: CASELAGFYEQYF
D gene: TRBD2
V gene: TRBV2
clone size: NA
J gene: TRBJ2-7

CDR3 DNA: TGCAGCGTTGAACTGGCCTCTACAAATTCCTACGAGCAGTACTTC
CDR3 protein: CSVELASTNSYEQYF
D gene: NA
V gene: TRBV29-1
clone size: many
J gene: TRBJ2-7

CDR3 DNA: TGTGCCAGCAGCTGGGACAGGCCTAGCAATAGCAATCAGCCCCAGCATTTT
CDR3 protein: CASSWDRPSNSNQPQHF
D gene: TRBD1
V gene: TRBV2
clone size: many
J gene: TRBJ1-5

CDR3 DNA: TGCAGTGTAGCGGGACGGACACAAGAGACCCAGTACTTC
CDR3 protein: CSVAGRTQETQYF
D gene: TRBD2
V gene: TRBV20-1
clone size: NA
J gene: TRBJ2-5